Listed here are 14 T cell receptor beta chains from one sample, sequenced in a study of human T cells and chemical hapten exposure. Stated time point: patch test 1, 2 weeks after DPC sensitization. The treatment was: therapeutic diphenylcyclopropenone sensitization with weekly scalp DPC. TCRdb redid the calling of the RACE reads with MiXCR, one entry per CDR3 protein. The sample has about 340,000 distinct CDR3 sequences, under 8% seen once. Specimen: whole blood, collected in connection with sensitization to the hapten diphenylcyclopropenone (DPC). Receptors originate from a woman between 18 and 30 years old with alopecia areata. Some clones in this sample may be carry-over from other donors' samples.

This clonotype was observed at least ten times. The genes are TRBV10-3 and TRBJ2-7; a possible D gene is TRBD2 (5 bases). Trimming cost V 3 bases and J 2 bases, with 8 bases left between them. The CDR3 runs to 13 residues. The germline V gene has CDR1 ENHRY and CDR2 SYGVKD. CDR3 in DNA: TGTGCCATCAGTGACGGGGTCCCCTACGAGCAGTACTTC. The encoded protein is CAISDGVPYEQYF.

The DNA of the CDR3 is TGTGCCAGCAGTTTCGGGACAGGGATGCGTACCACTGAAGCTTTCTTT. Amino acids: CASSFGTGMRTTEAFF. The rearrangement joins TRBV12-3 or TRBV12-4 to TRBJ1-1; 9 bases line up with TRBD1. The CDR3 sequence is 16 residues long. Trimming removed 3 bases from V and 4 bases from J; junction bases left unmatched: 9.

The V gene is TRBV7-9, the J gene TRBJ2-7; no definite D call. V lost 9 bases and J 2 bases, leaving 14 bases between the germline ends. Germline V gene data show CDR1 as SEHNR and CDR2 as FQNEAQ (reference sequence). The CDR3 runs to 13 residues. In DNA form, the CDR3 reads TGTGCCAGTGAAGCCCCGGCAACCTACGAGCAGTACTTC. Translation gives CASEAPATYEQYF.

The chain couples TRBV6-6 to TRBJ1-5; a possible D gene is TRBD1 (6 bases). CDR3 length: 14 residues. V was clipped by 5 bases and J by 5 bases, with 13 bases between them. The germline gives CDR1 MNHNY, CDR2 SVGAGI (reference sequence). For the CDR3, the DNA is TGTGCCAGCAGTCCATGGGGGCAGGATCAGCCCCAGCATTTT. Amino acid sequence: CASSPWGQDQPQHF.

This clonotype was seen ten or more times. This chain links TRBV6-5 with TRBJ2-7; D remains ambiguous. Between the trimmed V and J ends, which lost 0 bases and 0 bases, there was a span of 6 bases. Germline-derived CDR1 and CDR2 are MNHEY and SVGAGI. The CDR3 has 14 amino acids. The DNA of the CDR3 is TGTGCCAGCAGTTACTCGGCGAACTCCTACGAGCAGTACTTC. This sequence encodes CASSYSANSYEQYF.

This clonotype has a handful of counts. This sequence joins TRBV5-1 and TRBJ2-3; possibly TRBD2 for D (5 bases). This CDR3 spans 15 amino acids. Between the trimmed V and J ends, which lost 7 bases and 3 bases, there was a span of 18 bases. The germline V gene has CDR1 SGHRS and CDR2 YFSETQ. The DNA for the CDR3 is TGCGCCAGCCTACGACTACCCGGCAAAACAGATACGCAGTATTTT. Residues: CASLRLPGKTDTQYF.

This clonotype was found many times. The chain has TRBV7-9 and TRBJ2-3; either TRBD1 or TRBD2 may supply D (5 bases each). The CDR3 is 16 amino acids. V lost 3 bases to trimming and J lost 2 bases, with 15 bases between them. Per germline, CDR1 SEHNR and CDR2 FQNEAQ (reference sequence). The DNA for the CDR3 is TGTGCCAGCAGCTTTAGGATAGACGGGGCCACAGATACGCAGTATTTT. It yields the protein CASSFRIDGATDTQYF.

In its sample, this clonotype was seen many times. For the CDR3, the DNA is TGTGCCAGCAGTTTATATACGGGACAGGGGTCGGATACGCAGTATTTT. Translating gives CASSLYTGQGSDTQYF. The V gene is TRBV28, the J gene TRBJ2-3; 10 nucleotides agree with TRBD1. The CDR3 is 16 residues long. Germline V lookup: CDR1 MDHEN, CDR2 SYDVKM. With 1 base clipped from V and 6 bases from J, the junction kept 7 bases outside the gene matches. Drawing the rest from reference TRBV28 and TRBJ2-3, the complete variable domain is DVKVTQSSRYLVKRTGEKVFLECVQDMDHENMFWYRQDPGLGLRLIYFSYDVKMKEKGDIPEGYSVSREKKERFSLILESASTNQTSMYLCASSLYTGQGSDTQYFGPGTRLTVL.

This clonotype turned up a few times. V and J are TRBV5-1 and TRBJ1-4; 8 bases align to TRBD1. The CDR3 is 14 residues long. With V trimmed by 0 bases and J by 11 bases, 6 bases remained unmatched. CDR1 and CDR2 from the germline V gene are SGHRS and YFSETQ. The CDR3 protein is CASSLESGGEKLFF. The CDR3 DNA reads as TGCGCCAGCAGCTTGGAATCAGGGGGCGAGAAACTGTTTTTT.

The chain uses TRBV25-1 and TRBJ1-2; perhaps TRBD1 as D (5 bases). Trimming took off 4 bases at V and 5 bases at J, with 8 bases between the two ends. Germline lookup yields CDR1 MGHDK and CDR2 SYGVNS. The CDR3 runs 12 residues. CDR3 bases: TGTGCCAGCAGTGCGACAGCTTATGGCTACACCTTC. This gives the protein CASSATAYGYTF.

In this sample, this clonotype turned up a few times. The chain links TRBV5-4 to TRBJ2-4, with 12 bases matching TRBD2. The germline CDR1 and CDR2 sequences are SGHNT and YYREEE (reference sequence). The CDR3 loop spans 16 amino acids. Losses at the gene ends were 5 bases for V and 7 bases for J; bases not matched to a gene: 10. DNA of the CDR3: TGTGCCAGCAGGGCGTGGACTAGCGGGGATCTGAACATTCAGTACTTC. Residues: CASRAWTSGDLNIQYF.

This clonotype was found a few times. J is TRBJ1-6 and V is TRBV18; D might be TRBD1 (6 bases). Germline lookup yields CDR1 KGHSH and CDR2 LQKENI. V was shortened by 1 base and J by 10 bases, with 14 bases between the two germline ends. The CDR3 extends over 15 amino acids. The CDR3 reads CASSPQGVDRSPLHF. CDR3 in DNA: TGTGCCAGCTCACCACAGGGAGTTGACAGGTCACCCCTCCACTTT. The full variable domain, with the rest looked up from reference TRBV18 and TRBJ1-6, is NAGVMQNPRHLVRRRGQEARLRCSPMKGHSHVYWYRQLPEEGLKFMVYLQKENIIDESGMPKERFSAEFPKEGPSILRIQQVVRGDSAAYFCASSPQGVDRSPLHFGNGTRLTVT.

Notes on this clonotype: Since a much larger clone is just one base distant, this may be a read error. The gene calls are TRBV6-2 or TRBV6-3 and TRBJ2-2; 8 bases line up with TRBD1. Germline V lookup: CDR1 MNHEY, CDR2 SVGEGT. The CDR3 is made up of 14 amino acids. The J segment lost 9 bases and the V segment lost 0 bases, leaving 3 bases of the junction unmatched. CDR3 bases: TGTGCCAGCAGTTACTCCCAGGGGGCCTGGGAGCTGTTTTTT. Its protein is CASSYSQGAWELFF.

This clonotype occurred a few times. The V and J genes are TRBV27 and TRBJ2-2; 7 nucleotides line up with TRBD1. The V gene end was trimmed by 6 bases and the J gene end by 4 bases; junction bases not matched to a gene: 5. Germline V gene lookup returns CDR1 MNHEY and CDR2 SMNVEV (reference sequence). This CDR3 is built from 14 residues. CDR3 coding DNA: TGTGCCAGCAGCTGGGGACAGCGCACCGGGGAGCTGTTTTTT. Translation: CASSWGQRTGELFF.